This record covers a single TCR beta chain. What it recognizes is unknown. The data belong to a study of cytomegalovirus exposure and HLA in healthy donors. Germline V CDR1 and CDR2: SGHAT, FQNNGV. The CDR3 loop spans 14 amino acids. V lost 2 bases and J lost 5, with 10 bases in between. PCR amplification relied on 60 Vbeta primers (plus 13 Jbeta primers). Produced via immunoSEQ multiplex PCR; TCRdb's table is partial and in-frame only. Here the sample spans over 150,000 clones, more than 65% being singletons. Study-wide points: In a later analysis, TCR beta V- and J-gene trimming showed a link to a missense DCLRE1C variant.

Sequenced input: PBMCs. This chain uses TRBV11-2 with TRBJ2-1; D remains ambiguous. This clonotype was sampled from a woman aged 45 to 65 in good health and CMV-seronegative. CDR3 DNA sequence: TGTGCCAGCAGCTTACGGGTGTTTGACAATGAGCAGTTCTTC. Translation: CASSLRVFDNEQFF.